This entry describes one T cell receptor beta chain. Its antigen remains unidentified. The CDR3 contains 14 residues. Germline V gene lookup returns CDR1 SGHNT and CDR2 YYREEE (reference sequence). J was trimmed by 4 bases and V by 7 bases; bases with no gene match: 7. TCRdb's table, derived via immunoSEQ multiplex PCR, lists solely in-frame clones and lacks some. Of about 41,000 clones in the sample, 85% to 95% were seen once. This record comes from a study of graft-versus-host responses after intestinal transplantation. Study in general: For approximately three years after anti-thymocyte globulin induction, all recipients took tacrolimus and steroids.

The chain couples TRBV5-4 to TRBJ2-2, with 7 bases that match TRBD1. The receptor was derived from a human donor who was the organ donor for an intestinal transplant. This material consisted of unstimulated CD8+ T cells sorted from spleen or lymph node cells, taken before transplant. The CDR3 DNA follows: TGTGCCAGCCGACAGGGACCGGGCACCGGGGAGCTGTTTTTT. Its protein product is CASRQGPGTGELFF.